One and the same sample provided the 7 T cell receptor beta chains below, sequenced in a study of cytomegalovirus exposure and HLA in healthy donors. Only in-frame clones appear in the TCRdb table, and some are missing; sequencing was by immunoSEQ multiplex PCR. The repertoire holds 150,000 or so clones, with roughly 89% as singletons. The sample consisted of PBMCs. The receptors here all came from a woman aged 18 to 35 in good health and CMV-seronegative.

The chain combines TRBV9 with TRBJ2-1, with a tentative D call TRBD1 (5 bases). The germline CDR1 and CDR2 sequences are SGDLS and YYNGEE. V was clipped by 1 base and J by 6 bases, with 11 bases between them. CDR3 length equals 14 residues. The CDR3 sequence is CASSVHQGVNEQFF. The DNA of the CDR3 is TGTGCCAGCAGCGTACACCAGGGTGTCAATGAGCAGTTCTTC. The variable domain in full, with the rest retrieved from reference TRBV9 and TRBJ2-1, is DSGVTQTPKHLITATGQRVTLRCSPRSGDLSVYWYQQSLDQGLQFLIQYYNGEERAKGNILERFSAQQFPDLHSELNLSSLELGDSALYFCASSVHQGVNEQFFGPGTRLTVL.

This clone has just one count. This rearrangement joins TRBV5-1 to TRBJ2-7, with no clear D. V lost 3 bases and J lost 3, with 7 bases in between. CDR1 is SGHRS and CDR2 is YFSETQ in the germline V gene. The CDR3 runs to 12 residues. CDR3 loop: CASSWSSYEQYF. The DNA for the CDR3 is TGCGCCAGCAGCTGGTCTAGCTACGAGCAGTACTTC.

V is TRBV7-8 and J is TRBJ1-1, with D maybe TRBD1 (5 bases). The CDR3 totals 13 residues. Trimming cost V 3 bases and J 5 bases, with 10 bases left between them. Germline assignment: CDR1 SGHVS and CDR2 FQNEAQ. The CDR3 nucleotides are TGTGCCAGCAGCTTGGACCGGGGGACTGAAGCTTTCTTT. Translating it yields CASSLDRGTEAFF.

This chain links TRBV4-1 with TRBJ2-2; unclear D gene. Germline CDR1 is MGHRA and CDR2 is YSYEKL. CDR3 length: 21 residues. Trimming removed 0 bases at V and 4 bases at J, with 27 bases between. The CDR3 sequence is CASSQESYYRLAPVRTGELFF. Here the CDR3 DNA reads TGCGCCAGCAGCCAAGAATCGTATTATAGACTCGCACCGGTTCGCACCGGGGAGCTGTTTTTT.

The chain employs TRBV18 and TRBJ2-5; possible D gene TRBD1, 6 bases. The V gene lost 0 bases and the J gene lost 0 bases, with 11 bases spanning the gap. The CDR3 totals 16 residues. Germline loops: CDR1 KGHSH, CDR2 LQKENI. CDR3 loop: CASSPPGAPYQETQYF. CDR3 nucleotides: TGTGCCAGCTCACCACCGGGGGCCCCGTACCAAGAGACCCAGTACTTC.

The CDR3 sequence: CASSLTGFGDTQYF. CDR3 sequence (DNA): TGTGCCAGCAGCTTAACAGGGTTTGGAGATACGCAGTATTTT. The gene calls are TRBV7-9 and TRBJ2-3; D is possibly TRBD1 (6 bases). Germline CDR1 is SEHNR and CDR2 is FQNEAQ (reference sequence). The CDR3 runs 14 residues. V was shortened by 2 bases and J by 5 bases, with 11 bases between the two germline ends.

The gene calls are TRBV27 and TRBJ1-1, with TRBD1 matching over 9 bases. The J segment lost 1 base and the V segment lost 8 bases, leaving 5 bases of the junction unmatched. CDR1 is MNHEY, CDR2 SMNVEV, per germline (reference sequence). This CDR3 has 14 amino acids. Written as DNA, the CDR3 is TGTGCCAGCGGTCTGGGACAGGGGAACACTGAAGCTTTCTTT. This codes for CASGLGQGNTEAFF.